This is a list of T cell receptor beta chains from one sample in a study of blood T cell repertoires in COVID-19. This table comes from immunoSEQ multiplex PCR, and its TCRdb copy is limited to in-frame clones, with some not included. The sample lists 240,000 or so clones; 87% were seen once. The source material was peripheral blood. These receptors were collected from a man in his 60s who had recovered from COVID-19. Each CDR3 is given with its conserved first and last residue. The D gene is left open where the match is weak. Clone size is given for some rows only: seen once, a few or many times, or a class if the clone is expanded.

j_call: TRBJ1-1
v_call: TRBV19
d_call: TRBD1
clone_size: .
cdr3_nt: TGTGCCAGTAGTAGGGATCCAGGGGGGACGAACACTGAAGCTTTCTTT
cdr3_aa: CASSRDPGGTNTEAFF

j_call: TRBJ2-5
v_call: TRBV24-1
d_call: .
clone_size: .
cdr3_nt: TGTGCCACCAGCCCAAGCCCCGGCCAAGAGACCCAGTACTTC
cdr3_aa: CATSPSPGQETQYF

j_call: TRBJ1-6
v_call: TRBV6-5
d_call: .
clone_size: few
cdr3_nt: TGTGCCAGCAGCCGGGGGGGGCACCTCGAGCCCCTCCACTTT
cdr3_aa: CASSRGGHLEPLHF

j_call: TRBJ1-3
v_call: TRBV6-5
d_call: .
clone_size: .
cdr3_nt: TGTGCCAGCAGTAGGGGGTCTGGAAACACCATATATTTT
cdr3_aa: CASSRGSGNTIYF

j_call: TRBJ2-2
v_call: TRBV11-3
d_call: .
clone_size: .
cdr3_nt: TGTGCCAGCAGCTCTTATGTTGTTTCCGGGGAGCTGTTTTTT
cdr3_aa: CASSSYVVSGELFF

j_call: TRBJ2-3
v_call: TRBV30
d_call: TRBD2
clone_size: .
cdr3_nt: TGTGCCTGGAGGCCGTTAGCGGGGGGGACGCAGTATTTT
cdr3_aa: CAWRPLAGGTQYF

j_call: TRBJ1-5
v_call: TRBV9
d_call: .
clone_size: few
cdr3_nt: TGTGCCAGCAGCGTAGCTGGGGGGAATCAGCCCCAGCATTTT
cdr3_aa: CASSVAGGNQPQHF

j_call: TRBJ1-5
v_call: TRBV2
d_call: .
clone_size: once
cdr3_nt: TGTGCCAGCAGTCAGGGGTTTCAGCCCCAGCATTTT
cdr3_aa: CASSQGFQPQHF

j_call: TRBJ2-3
v_call: TRBV19
d_call: .
clone_size: .
cdr3_nt: TGTGCCAGTAGTCGTAGAGTCACAGATACGCAGTATTTT
cdr3_aa: CASSRRVTDTQYF

j_call: TRBJ2-7
v_call: TRBV7-9
d_call: TRBD1
clone_size: .
cdr3_nt: TGTGCCAGCAGCCCTAAGTTGACAGGGGCCCCCTACGAGCAGTACTTC
cdr3_aa: CASSPKLTGAPYEQYF

j_call: TRBJ1-6
v_call: TRBV19
d_call: .
clone_size: .
cdr3_nt: TGTGCCAGTAGTATACCTCCGAATTCACCCCTCCACTTT
cdr3_aa: CASSIPPNSPLHF

j_call: TRBJ2-2
v_call: TRBV10-3
d_call: TRBD1
clone_size: .
cdr3_nt: TGTGCCATCAGTCCACTCCGGGACAGACCTACCGGGGAGCTGTTTTTT
cdr3_aa: CAISPLRDRPTGELFF

j_call: TRBJ2-2
v_call: TRBV5-1
d_call: .
clone_size: .
cdr3_nt: TGCGCCAGCAGACGCGGACAAAACACCGGGGAGCTGTTTTTT
cdr3_aa: CASRRGQNTGELFF

j_call: TRBJ2-1
v_call: TRBV18
d_call: .
clone_size: .
cdr3_nt: TGTGCCAGCTCACCGGGCGGGGCTGATGAGCAGTTCTTC
cdr3_aa: CASSPGGADEQFF

j_call: TRBJ1-5
v_call: TRBV5-1
d_call: .
clone_size: few
cdr3_nt: TGCGCCAGCAGGCAGGAGACGGGGTCCAATCAGCCCCAGCATTTT
cdr3_aa: CASRQETGSNQPQHF

j_call: TRBJ1-5
v_call: TRBV3-1/TRBV3-2
d_call: .
clone_size: few
cdr3_nt: TGTGCCAGCAGCCGGGACTATTCGAGTCAGCCCCAGCATTTT
cdr3_aa: CASSRDYSSQPQHF

j_call: TRBJ2-3
v_call: TRBV5-8
d_call: .
clone_size: .
cdr3_nt: TGTGCCAGCAGCCGACGGTCGGGACTCCTTAATCCCACAGATACGCAGTATTTT
cdr3_aa: CASSRRSGLLNPTDTQYF

j_call: TRBJ1-6
v_call: TRBV6-5
d_call: .
clone_size: .
cdr3_nt: TGTGCCAGCACCAGCGTAATAATTTCACCCCTCCACTTT
cdr3_aa: CASTSVIISPLHF